This T cell receptor (beta chain) stems from a study of cytomegalovirus exposure and HLA in healthy donors. Broader study findings: High sensitivity and specificity were reportedly achieved when the classifier diagnosed cytomegalovirus status.

With 60 Vbeta and 13 Jbeta primers, the PCR was carried out. Clones were sequenced by immunoSEQ multiplex PCR, and TCRdb holds only the in-frame ones, with some missing. The listing records about 41,000 clones. Trimming took 6 bases from V and 1 from J; bases not matched to a gene: 5. From germline, CDR1 is SQVTM and CDR2 ANQGSEA. The length of the CDR3 is 14 residues. As for this clone: The target antigen is unknown.

V is TRBV29-1 and J is TRBJ1-1; 10 positions match TRBD1. The TCR originated in a man aged 25 to 45 in good health and CMV-seronegative. Sequencing was done on a sample of PBMCs. The chain's CDR3 is CSVTGGRGNTEAFF. The CDR3, as DNA: TGCAGCGTGACAGGGGGCCGTGGGAACACTGAAGCTTTCTTT.